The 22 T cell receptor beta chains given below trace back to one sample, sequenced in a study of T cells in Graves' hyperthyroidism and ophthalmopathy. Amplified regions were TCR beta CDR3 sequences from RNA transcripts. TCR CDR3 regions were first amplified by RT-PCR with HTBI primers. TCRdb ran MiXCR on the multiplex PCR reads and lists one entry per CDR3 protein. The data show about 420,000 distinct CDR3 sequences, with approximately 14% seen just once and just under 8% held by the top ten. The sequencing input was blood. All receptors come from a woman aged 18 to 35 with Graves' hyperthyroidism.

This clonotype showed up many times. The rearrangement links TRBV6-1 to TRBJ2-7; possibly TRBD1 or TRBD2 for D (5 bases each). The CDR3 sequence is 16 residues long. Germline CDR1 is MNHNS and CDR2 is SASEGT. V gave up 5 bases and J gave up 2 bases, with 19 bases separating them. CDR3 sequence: CASSFQSGTAPYEQYF. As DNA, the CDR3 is TGTGCCAGCAGTTTTCAATCCGGGACGGCTCCCTACGAGCAGTACTTC.

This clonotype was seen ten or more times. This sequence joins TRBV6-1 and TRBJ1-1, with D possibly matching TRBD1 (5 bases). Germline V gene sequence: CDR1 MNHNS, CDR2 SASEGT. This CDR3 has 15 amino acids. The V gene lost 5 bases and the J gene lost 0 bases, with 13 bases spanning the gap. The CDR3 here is CASSRDGIMNTEAFF. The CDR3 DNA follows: TGTGCCAGCAGTCGGGACGGTATAATGAACACTGAAGCTTTCTTT.

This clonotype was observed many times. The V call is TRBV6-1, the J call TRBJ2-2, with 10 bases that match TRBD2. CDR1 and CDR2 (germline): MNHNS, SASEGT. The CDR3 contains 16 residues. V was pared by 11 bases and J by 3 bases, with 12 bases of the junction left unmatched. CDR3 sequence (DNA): TGTGCCGGGGAACAATTAGCGGGAGGAGACACCGGGGAGCTGTTTTTT. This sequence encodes CAGEQLAGGDTGELFF.

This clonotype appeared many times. The CDR3 sequence: CASSFGVGLWETQYF. The DNA for the CDR3 is TGTGCCAGCAGCTTCGGCGTCGGCTTGTGGGAGACCCAGTACTTC. The chain employs TRBV5-8 and TRBJ2-5; D is uncertain. Between the trimmed V and J ends, which lost 2 bases and 5 bases, there was a span of 16 bases. This CDR3 contains 15 residues. Germline CDR1 and CDR2: SGHTS and YDEGEE.

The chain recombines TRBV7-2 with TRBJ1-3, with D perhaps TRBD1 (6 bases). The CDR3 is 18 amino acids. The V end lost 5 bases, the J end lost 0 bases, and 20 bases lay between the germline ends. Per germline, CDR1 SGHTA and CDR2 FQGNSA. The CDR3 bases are TGTGCCAGCAGCATCCAGGGTCGCAGGGACATCTCTGGAAACACCATATATTTT. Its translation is CASSIQGRRDISGNTIYF.

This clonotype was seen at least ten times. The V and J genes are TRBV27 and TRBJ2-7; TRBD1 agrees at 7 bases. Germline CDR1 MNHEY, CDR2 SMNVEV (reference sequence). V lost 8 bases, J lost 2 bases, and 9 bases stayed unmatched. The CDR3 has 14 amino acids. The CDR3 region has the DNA TGTGCCAGCGCTTACAAACAGGGGCCCTACGAGCAGTACTTC. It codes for CASAYKQGPYEQYF.

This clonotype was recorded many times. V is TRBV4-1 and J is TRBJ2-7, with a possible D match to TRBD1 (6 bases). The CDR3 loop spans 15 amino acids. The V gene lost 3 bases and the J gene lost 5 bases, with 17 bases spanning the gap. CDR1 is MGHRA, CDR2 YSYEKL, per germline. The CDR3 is CASSQAGQTSDEQYF. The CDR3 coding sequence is TGCGCCAGCAGCCAGGCCGGACAGACGTCCGACGAGCAGTACTTC.

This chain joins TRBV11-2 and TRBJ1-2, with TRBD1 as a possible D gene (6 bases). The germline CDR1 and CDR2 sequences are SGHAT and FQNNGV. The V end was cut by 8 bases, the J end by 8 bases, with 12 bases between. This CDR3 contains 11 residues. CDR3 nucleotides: TGTGCCAGCGCCAGGGGATACGGCTACACCTTC. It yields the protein CASARGYGYTF.

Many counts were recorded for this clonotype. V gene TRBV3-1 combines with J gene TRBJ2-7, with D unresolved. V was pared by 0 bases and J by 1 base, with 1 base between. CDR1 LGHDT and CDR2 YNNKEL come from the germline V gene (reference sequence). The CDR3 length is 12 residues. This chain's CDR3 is CASSQESYEQYF. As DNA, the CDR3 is TGTGCCAGCAGCCAAGAGTCCTACGAGCAGTACTTC.

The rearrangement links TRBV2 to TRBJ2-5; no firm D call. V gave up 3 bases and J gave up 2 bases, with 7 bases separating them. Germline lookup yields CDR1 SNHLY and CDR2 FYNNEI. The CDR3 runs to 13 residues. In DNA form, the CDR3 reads TGTGCCAGCAGTGATTTTACACAAGAGACCCAGTACTTC. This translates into CASSDFTQETQYF. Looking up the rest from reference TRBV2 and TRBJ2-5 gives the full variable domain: EPEVTQTPSHQVTQMGQEVILRCVPISNHLYFYWYRQILGQKVEFLVSFYNNEISEKSEIFDDQFSVERPDGSNFTLKIRSTKLEDSAMYFCASSDFTQETQYFGPGTRLLVL.

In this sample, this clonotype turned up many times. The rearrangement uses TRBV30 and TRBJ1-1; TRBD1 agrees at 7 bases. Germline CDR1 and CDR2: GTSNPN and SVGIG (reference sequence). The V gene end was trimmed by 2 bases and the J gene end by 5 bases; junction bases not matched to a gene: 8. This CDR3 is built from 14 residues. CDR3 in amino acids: CAWSLTGLRTEAFF. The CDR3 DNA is TGTGCCTGGAGTCTGACAGGGCTGAGGACTGAAGCTTTCTTT.

CDR3 in amino acids: CASSPGQGVANEKLFF. The CDR3 DNA reads TGTGCCAGCAGCCCGGGACAGGGTGTAGCTAATGAAAAACTGTTTTTT. The J gene is TRBJ1-4, the V gene TRBV12-3 or TRBV12-4; 9 bases align to TRBD1. V gave up 6 bases and J gave up 3 bases; unmatched junction bases: 8. The CDR3 has 16 residues.

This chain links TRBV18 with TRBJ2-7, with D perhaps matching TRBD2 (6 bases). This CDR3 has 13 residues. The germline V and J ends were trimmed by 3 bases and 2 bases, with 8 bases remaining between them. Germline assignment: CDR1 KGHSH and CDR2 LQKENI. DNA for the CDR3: TGTGCCAGCTCACCGGCGGGGACCTACGAGCAGTACTTC. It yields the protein CASSPAGTYEQYF.

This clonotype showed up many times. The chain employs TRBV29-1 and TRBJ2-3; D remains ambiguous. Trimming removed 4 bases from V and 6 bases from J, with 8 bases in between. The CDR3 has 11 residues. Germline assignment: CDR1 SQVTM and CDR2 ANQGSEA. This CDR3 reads CSVVVSDTQYF. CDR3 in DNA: TGCAGCGTTGTGGTTTCCGATACGCAGTATTTT.

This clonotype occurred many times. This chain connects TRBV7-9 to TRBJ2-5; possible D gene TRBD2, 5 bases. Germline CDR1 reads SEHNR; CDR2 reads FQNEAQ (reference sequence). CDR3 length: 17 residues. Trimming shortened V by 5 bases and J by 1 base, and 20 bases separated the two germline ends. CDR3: CASSPARGANPQETQYF. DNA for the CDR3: TGTGCCAGCAGCCCCGCCCGGGGTGCAAATCCCCAAGAGACCCAGTACTTC.

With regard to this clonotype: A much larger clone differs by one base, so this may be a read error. CDR3 coding DNA: TGTGCCTGCACTGAGGGGGAGCCCACTGAAGCTTTCTTT. Amino acid sequence: CACTEGEPTEAFF. V is TRBV2 and J is TRBJ1-1; D perhaps matches TRBD1 (6 bases). The germline V gene has CDR1 SNHLY and CDR2 FYNNEI. CDR3 length: 13 residues. The V and J ends lost 11 bases and 4 bases respectively, with 17 bases between them.

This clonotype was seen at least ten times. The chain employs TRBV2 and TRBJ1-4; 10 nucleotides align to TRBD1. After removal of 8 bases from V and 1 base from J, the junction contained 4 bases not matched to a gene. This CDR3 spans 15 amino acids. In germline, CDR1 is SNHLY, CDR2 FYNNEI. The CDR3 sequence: CASSRTGGTNEKLFF. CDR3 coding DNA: TGTGCCAGCTCCAGGACAGGGGGAACTAATGAAAAACTGTTTTTT. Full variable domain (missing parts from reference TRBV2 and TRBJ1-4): EPEVTQTPSHQVTQMGQEVILRCVPISNHLYFYWYRQILGQKVEFLVSFYNNEISEKSEIFDDQFSVERPDGSNFTLKIRSTKLEDSAMYFCASSRTGGTNEKLFFGSGTQLSVL.

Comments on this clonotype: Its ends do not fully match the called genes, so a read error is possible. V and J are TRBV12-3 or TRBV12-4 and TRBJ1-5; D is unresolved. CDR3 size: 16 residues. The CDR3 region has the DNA TGTGCCAGCAGTTTAACGAGCGGGAATAGCGATCAGCCCCAGCATTTT. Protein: CASSLTSGNSDQPQHF.

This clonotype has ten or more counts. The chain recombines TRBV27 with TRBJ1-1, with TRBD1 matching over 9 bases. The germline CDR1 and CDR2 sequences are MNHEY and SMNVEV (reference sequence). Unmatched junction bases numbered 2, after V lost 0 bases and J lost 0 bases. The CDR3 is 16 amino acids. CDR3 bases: TGTGCCAGCAGTTTATCGGGACAGGGTTTGAACACTGAAGCTTTCTTT. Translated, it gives CASSLSGQGLNTEAFF.

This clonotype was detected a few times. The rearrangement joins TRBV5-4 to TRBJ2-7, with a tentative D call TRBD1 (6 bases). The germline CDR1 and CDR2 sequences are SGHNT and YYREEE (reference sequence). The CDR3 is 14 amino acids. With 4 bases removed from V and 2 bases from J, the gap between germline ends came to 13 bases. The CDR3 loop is CASSPPGHTYEQYF. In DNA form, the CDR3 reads TGTGCCAGCAGCCCTCCGGGACACACCTACGAGCAGTACTTC.

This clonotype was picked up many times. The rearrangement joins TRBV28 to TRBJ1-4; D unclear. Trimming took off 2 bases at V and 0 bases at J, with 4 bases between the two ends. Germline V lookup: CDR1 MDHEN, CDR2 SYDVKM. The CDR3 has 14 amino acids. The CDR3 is CASSLRATNEKLFF. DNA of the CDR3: TGTGCCAGCAGTTTACGGGCAACTAATGAAAAACTGTTTTTT.

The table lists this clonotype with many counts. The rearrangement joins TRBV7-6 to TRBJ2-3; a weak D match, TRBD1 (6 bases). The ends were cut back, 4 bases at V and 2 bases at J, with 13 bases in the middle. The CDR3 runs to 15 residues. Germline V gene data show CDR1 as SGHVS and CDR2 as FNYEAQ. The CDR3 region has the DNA TGTGCCAGCAGCTCCGTTCCAGGGGTCACAGATACGCAGTATTTT. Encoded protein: CASSSVPGVTDTQYF.